The rows below give T cell receptor beta chains drawn from one sample of a study of cytomegalovirus exposure and HLA in healthy donors. Assay: immunoSEQ multiplex PCR; the TCRdb copy retains only in-frame clones and omits some. Of roughly 180,000 clones detected, 75% to 90% appear once; the ten largest clones hold about 4.4%. Sequencing input: PBMCs. Source of these receptors: a woman in her forties or fifties in good health and CMV-seropositive. Both conserved end residues are part of each CDR3. D genes are given only for firm matches. Clone size is not always given. Where it is, it says once, few, many or a class for expanded clones.

D gene: -; clone size: few; V gene: TRBV11-2; J gene: TRBJ2-7; CDR3 DNA: TGTGCCAGCAGCTCTAGTTCAGGGACTCCCTACGAGCAGTACTTC; CDR3 protein: CASSSSSGTPYEQYF
D gene: TRBD1; clone size: -; V gene: TRBV5-4; J gene: TRBJ2-1; CDR3 DNA: TGTGCCAGCAGCCCTTCTCCAGGGGGCGCCTACAATGAGCAGTTCTTC; CDR3 protein: CASSPSPGGAYNEQFF
D gene: TRBD2; clone size: -; V gene: TRBV7-8; J gene: TRBJ2-1; CDR3 DNA: TGTGCCAGCAGCTACAGTCGACTAGCGGGAGCGGTTGAGCAGTTCTTC; CDR3 protein: CASSYSRLAGAVEQFF
D gene: -; clone size: -; V gene: TRBV6-4; J gene: TRBJ2-7; CDR3 DNA: TGTGCCAGCAGTGAGATACAGGGCACCGAGCAGTACTTC; CDR3 protein: CASSEIQGTEQYF
D gene: TRBD2; clone size: -; V gene: TRBV9; J gene: TRBJ2-3; CDR3 DNA: TGTGCCAGCAGCGTAGCTACGGCTAGCGGGAGCGCAGGCCATGGAGATACGCAGTATTTT; CDR3 protein: CASSVATASGSAGHGDTQYF
D gene: TRBD1; clone size: -; V gene: TRBV11-3; J gene: TRBJ2-7; CDR3 DNA: TGTGCCAGCAGCTTAGAAGGGACAGGATCCTACGAGCAGTACTTC; CDR3 protein: CASSLEGTGSYEQYF
D gene: TRBD1; clone size: -; V gene: TRBV6-5; J gene: TRBJ1-1; CDR3 DNA: TGTGCCAGCAGTTACCCTGACAGGGGGCGAGCTTTCTTT; CDR3 protein: CASSYPDRGRAFF
D gene: TRBD1; clone size: -; V gene: TRBV7-2; J gene: TRBJ2-2; CDR3 DNA: TGTGCCAGCAGCTTATGGGGACAGGGGATGACCGGGGAGCTGTTTTTT; CDR3 protein: CASSLWGQGMTGELFF
D gene: TRBD1; clone size: few; V gene: TRBV4-3; J gene: TRBJ2-2; CDR3 DNA: TGCGCCAGCAGCCAAGGGGGACAGGCTTATAACACCGGGGAGCTGTTTTTT; CDR3 protein: CASSQGGQAYNTGELFF
D gene: -; clone size: -; V gene: TRBV19; J gene: TRBJ2-2; CDR3 DNA: TGTGCCAGTAGTTTTACAGGGCACACCGGGGAGCTGTTTTTT; CDR3 protein: CASSFTGHTGELFF
D gene: TRBD1; clone size: -; V gene: TRBV7-2; J gene: TRBJ2-5; CDR3 DNA: TGTGCCAGCAGCTCCCGACAGGGTTCAGAGACCCAGTACTTC; CDR3 protein: CASSSRQGSETQYF
D gene: TRBD1; clone size: -; V gene: TRBV7-9; J gene: TRBJ2-5; CDR3 DNA: TGTGCCGTCACAGGGGGCCAAGAGACCCAGTACTTC; CDR3 protein: CAVTGGQETQYF
D gene: TRBD1; clone size: once; V gene: TRBV7-3; J gene: TRBJ1-6; CDR3 DNA: TGTGCCAGCAGCTTGGCGGCACAGGGGAATAATTCACCCCTCCACTTT; CDR3 protein: CASSLAAQGNNSPLHF
D gene: -; clone size: -; V gene: TRBV7-9; J gene: TRBJ2-5; CDR3 DNA: TGTGCCAGCAGCTTAGCGCTCGCGTGGGAGACCCAGTACTTC; CDR3 protein: CASSLALAWETQYF
D gene: TRBD1; clone size: -; V gene: TRBV7-2; J gene: TRBJ2-1; CDR3 DNA: TGTGCCAGCAGCTTAGGGCAGGGCAGGGGGCGGCCTGAGCAGTTCTTC; CDR3 protein: CASSLGQGRGRPEQFF
D gene: -; clone size: -; V gene: TRBV7-9; J gene: TRBJ1-1; CDR3 DNA: TGTTCCAGCACCCCAGGGGTGGGCACTGAAGCTTTCTTT; CDR3 protein: CSSTPGVGTEAFF
D gene: TRBD2; clone size: -; V gene: TRBV29-1; J gene: TRBJ2-7; CDR3 DNA: TGCAGCGGGGGACTAGGATTACCCTACGAGCAGTACTTC; CDR3 protein: CSGGLGLPYEQYF
D gene: -; clone size: -; V gene: TRBV5-6; J gene: TRBJ2-2; CDR3 DNA: TGTGCCAGCAGCCGGCGTCTTGCGGAGGTTAACACCGGGGAGCTGTTTTTT; CDR3 protein: CASSRRLAEVNTGELFF
D gene: -; clone size: -; V gene: TRBV4-2; J gene: TRBJ1-5; CDR3 DNA: TGTGCCAGCAGCCTCAATGGACAGAATCAGCCCCAGCATTTT; CDR3 protein: CASSLNGQNQPQHF
D gene: TRBD2; clone size: -; V gene: TRBV7-6; J gene: TRBJ2-3; CDR3 DNA: TGTGCCAGCAGCGATTGGACTAGCGGGTACACAGATACGCAGTATTTT; CDR3 protein: CASSDWTSGYTDTQYF
D gene: TRBD1; clone size: -; V gene: TRBV2; J gene: TRBJ1-3; CDR3 DNA: TGTGCCAGCAGTTCCGACAGGGAGAACACCATATATTTT; CDR3 protein: CASSSDRENTIYF
D gene: -; clone size: few; V gene: TRBV6-5; J gene: TRBJ1-1; CDR3 DNA: TGTGCCACAGCCAAGACAGGCTTGAACACTGAAGCTTTCTTT; CDR3 protein: CATAKTGLNTEAFF
D gene: -; clone size: -; V gene: TRBV27; J gene: TRBJ1-5; CDR3 DNA: TGTGCCAGCAGTTTAAATCCCGGCAATCAGCCCCAGCATTTT; CDR3 protein: CASSLNPGNQPQHF
D gene: -; clone size: few; V gene: TRBV5-5; J gene: TRBJ2-6; CDR3 DNA: TGTGCCAGCAGCTTATCACAGGGTTCTGGGGCCAACGTCCTGACTTTC; CDR3 protein: CASSLSQGSGANVLTF